Listed here are 6 T cell receptor beta chains from one sample, sequenced in a study of cytomegalovirus exposure and HLA in healthy donors. It was with 60 Vbeta and 13 Jbeta primers that the PCR ran. Produced via immunoSEQ multiplex PCR; TCRdb's table is partial and in-frame only. The profile covers more than 150,000 clones, with approximately 80% appearing a single time and roughly 2.6% taken by the ten largest. Sequencing was done on a sample of PBMCs. The receptors shown here come from a woman in her 50s in good health and CMV-seropositive.

This clone was counted once. The V gene is TRBV6-1, the J gene TRBJ2-5; TRBD1 matches 7 bases. Germline V gene lookup returns CDR1 MNHNS and CDR2 SASEGT. The V segment lost 6 bases and the J segment 2 bases; nucleotides outside the gene matches: 6. The CDR3 loop spans 14 amino acids. CDR3 sequence: CASRVPGQQETQYF. In nucleotides, the CDR3 is TGTGCCAGCAGGGTCCCGGGACAGCAAGAGACCCAGTACTTC.

The J gene is TRBJ1-5, the V gene TRBV19, with D possibly TRBD1 on 6 matching bases. The CDR3 runs to 14 residues. Between the trimmed V and J ends, which lost 10 bases and 7 bases, there was a span of 20 bases. CDR1 is LNHDA and CDR2 is SQIVND in the germline V gene (reference sequence). The CDR3 reads CATLVQGPGQPQHF. In DNA, the CDR3 is TGTGCCACCTTAGTACAGGGTCCGGGGCAGCCCCAGCATTTT.

The V and J genes are TRBV5-1 and TRBJ2-3, with 7 bases fitting TRBD2. The CDR3 sequence is 19 residues long. V lost 4 bases, J lost 1 base, and 18 bases stayed unmatched. Per germline, CDR1 SGHRS and CDR2 YFSETQ. Written as DNA, the CDR3 is TGCGCCAGCAGCCCAACCCCCGGGAGGACTCCACCTCGCACAGATACGCAGTATTTT. Its protein product is CASSPTPGRTPPRTDTQYF.

The chain recombines TRBV6-5 with TRBJ1-1; TRBD1 might be the D (6 bases). This CDR3 has 15 residues. Germline values: CDR1 MNHEY, CDR2 SVGAGI. The V end was cut by 6 bases, the J end by 1 base, with 15 bases between. The CDR3 coding sequence is TGTGCCAGCAGCTCCTCCAGGGGTCGGAACACTGAAGCTTTCTTT. Protein: CASSSSRGRNTEAFF.

The V call is TRBV18, the J call TRBJ2-7; D is perhaps TRBD1 (5 bases). The CDR3 spans 14 residues. Trimming took 5 bases from V and 6 from J, leaving 17 bases between them. The germline V gene has CDR1 KGHSH and CDR2 LQKENI. CDR3 in DNA: TGTGCCAGCTCAGCCTCCCCAGGGTCGCCCGAGCAGTACTTC. This encodes CASSASPGSPEQYF. The full variable domain, with the rest looked up from reference TRBV18 and TRBJ2-7, is NAGVMQNPRHLVRRRGQEARLRCSPMKGHSHVYWYRQLPEEGLKFMVYLQKENIIDESGMPKERFSAEFPKEGPSILRIQQVVRGDSAAYFCASSASPGSPEQYFGPGTRLTVT.

Only a few counts were recorded for this clone. The chain employs TRBV6-5 and TRBJ1-3, with D tentatively TRBD1 (5 bases). Germline-derived CDR1 and CDR2 are MNHEY and SVGAGI. This CDR3 is built from 16 residues. Trimming took off 0 bases at V and 3 bases at J, with 12 bases between the two ends. The CDR3 region has the DNA TGTGCCAGCAGTTACTCGGTGGGGGGAGGTGGAAACACCATATATTTT. It yields the protein CASSYSVGGGGNTIYF.